Presented here are 3 T cell receptor beta chains from one specimen sequenced in a study of identical twins (TCRdb year 2016). Library construction relied on 5' RACE. Data came from an Illumina HiSeq 2000. TCRdb cleaned the public reads at Q25 with fastp, built clones with MiXCR and kept in-frame beta chains. Records with the same CDR3 protein are collapsed into one entry carrying the most frequent genes and DNA. Present in this sample are 700,000 to 950,000 distinct CDR3 sequences, about 12% of which were seen just once. Roughly 1.5% of the sample belongs to the ten largest clones. The data were also submitted as part of a second study, on yellow fever vaccine responses in identical twins.

Sequencing was carried out using PBMCs. These receptors came from a woman aged 18-29 years in good health.

The chain combines TRBV12-3 or TRBV12-4 with TRBJ2-2; TRBD1 might be the D (6 bases). This CDR3 comprises 12 residues. Between the trimmed V and J ends, which lost 7 bases and 5 bases, there was a span of 8 bases. CDR3 sequence: CASKGGTGELFF. The CDR3 region has the DNA TGTGCCAGCAAAGGGGGAACCGGGGAGCTGTTTTTT.

This clonotype appeared a single time. This sequence joins TRBV3-1 and TRBJ2-1, with D possibly called TRBD1 or TRBD2 (5 bases each). CDR3 size: 17 residues. Germline assignment: CDR1 LGHDT and CDR2 YNNKEL (reference sequence). Trimming shortened V by 0 bases and J by 0 bases, and 12 bases separated the two germline ends. CDR3 DNA: TGTGCCAGCAGCCAAGATAGAGGGGAAAGCTCCTACAATGAGCAGTTCTTC. This sequence encodes CASSQDRGESSYNEQFF.

This clonotype was recorded a few times. J is TRBJ2-3 and V is TRBV6-2 or TRBV6-3, with a possible D match to TRBD2 (7 bases). The CDR3 totals 15 residues. V dropped 3 bases and J dropped 3 bases, with 13 bases sitting between them. Germline V gene lookup returns CDR1 MNHEY and CDR2 SVGEGT. CDR3 residues: CASSYRGGGTDTQYF. The CDR3 DNA sequence: TGTGCCAGCAGTTATCGAGGGGGGGGAACAGATACGCAGTATTTT.